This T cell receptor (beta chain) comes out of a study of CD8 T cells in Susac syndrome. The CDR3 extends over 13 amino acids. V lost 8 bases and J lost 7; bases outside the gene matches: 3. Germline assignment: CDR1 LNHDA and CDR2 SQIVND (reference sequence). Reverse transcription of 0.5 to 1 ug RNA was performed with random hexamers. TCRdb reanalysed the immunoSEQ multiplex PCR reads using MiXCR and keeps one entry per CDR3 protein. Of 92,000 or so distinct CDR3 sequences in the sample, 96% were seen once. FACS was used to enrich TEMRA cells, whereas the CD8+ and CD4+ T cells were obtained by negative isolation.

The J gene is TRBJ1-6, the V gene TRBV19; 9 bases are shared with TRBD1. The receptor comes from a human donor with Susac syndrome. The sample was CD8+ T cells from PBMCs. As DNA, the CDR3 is TGTGCCAGTGGGGACAGGGACAATTCACCCCTCCACTTT. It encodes CASGDRDNSPLHF. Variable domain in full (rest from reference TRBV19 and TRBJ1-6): DGGITQSPKYLFRKEGQNVTLSCEQNLNHDAMYWYRQDPGQGLRLIYYSQIVNDFQKGDIAEGYSVSREKKESFPLTVTSAQKNPTAFYLCASGDRDNSPLHFGNGTRLTVT.